A selection of T cell receptor beta chains follows, all from one sample in a study of Ad26.COV2.S vaccination and SARS-CoV-2 variants. TCRdb's table, derived via immunoSEQ multiplex PCR, lists solely in-frame clones and lacks some. Among about 350,000 clones listed, around 89% were seen once. The sequenced sample was peripheral blood, obtained in a trial of Ad26.COV2.S vaccine versus placebo. The receptors stem from a person aged 18 to 59 who received the Ad26.COV2.S COVID-19 vaccine or a placebo. Both conserved end residues are part of each CDR3. Each record gives: V gene, D gene, clone size, J gene, CDR3 protein, CDR3 DNA. The D gene is left open where the match is weak. Clone size is shown for a subset of rows, as once, few, many or a class of expanded clone.

v_gene: TRBV6-5; d_gene: NA; abundance: NA; j_gene: TRBJ2-5; CDR3aa: CASSRTVQETQYF; CDR3nt: TGTGCCAGCAGTCGGACGGTGCAAGAGACCCAGTACTTC
v_gene: TRBV29-1; d_gene: NA; abundance: NA; j_gene: TRBJ1-1; CDR3aa: CSVGQLNTEAFF; CDR3nt: TGCAGCGTGGGACAATTGAACACTGAAGCTTTCTTT
v_gene: TRBV2; d_gene: NA; abundance: NA; j_gene: TRBJ2-5; CDR3aa: CASSGSSKRETQYF; CDR3nt: TGTGCCAGCAGCGGGAGCTCAAAGAGGGAGACCCAGTACTTC
v_gene: TRBV7-8; d_gene: NA; abundance: NA; j_gene: TRBJ2-2; CDR3aa: CASSLELRVTGELFF; CDR3nt: TGTGCCAGCAGCTTAGAGCTCCGGGTGACCGGGGAGCTGTTTTTT
v_gene: TRBV29-1; d_gene: TRBD2; abundance: once; j_gene: TRBJ2-7; CDR3aa: CSAGGLGVFEQYF; CDR3nt: TGCAGCGCGGGGGGACTAGGGGTCTTCGAGCAGTACTTC
v_gene: TRBV7-9; d_gene: NA; abundance: NA; j_gene: TRBJ1-3; CDR3aa: CASSFFSGYSGNTIYF; CDR3nt: TGTGCCAGCAGCTTTTTTTCGGGCTACTCTGGAAACACCATATATTTT
v_gene: TRBV4-3; d_gene: NA; abundance: NA; j_gene: TRBJ1-2; CDR3aa: CASSQEGGADGYTF; CDR3nt: TGCGCCAGCAGCCAAGAGGGCGGGGCGGATGGCTACACCTTC
v_gene: TRBV5-1; d_gene: NA; abundance: NA; j_gene: TRBJ2-2; CDR3aa: CASSLAGELGTGELFF; CDR3nt: TGCGCCAGCAGCTTGGCCGGGGAATTGGGAACCGGGGAGCTGTTTTTT
v_gene: TRBV12-3/TRBV12-4; d_gene: NA; abundance: NA; j_gene: TRBJ1-2; CDR3aa: CASSLSGDYGYTF; CDR3nt: TGTGCCAGCAGTTTATCAGGGGACTATGGCTACACCTTC
v_gene: TRBV5-1; d_gene: TRBD1; abundance: few; j_gene: TRBJ2-2; CDR3aa: CASSSTGGLTGELFF; CDR3nt: TGCGCCAGCAGCTCGACAGGGGGCCTCACCGGGGAGCTGTTTTTT
v_gene: TRBV7-2; d_gene: NA; abundance: NA; j_gene: TRBJ1-5; CDR3aa: CASSSDGGRPQHF; CDR3nt: TGTGCCAGCAGCTCGGACGGTGGTAGGCCCCAGCATTTT
v_gene: TRBV7-9; d_gene: NA; abundance: NA; j_gene: TRBJ1-1; CDR3aa: CASSSGGRDTEAFF; CDR3nt: TGTGCCAGCAGCTCCGGAGGGAGAGACACTGAAGCTTTCTTT
v_gene: TRBV4-3; d_gene: NA; abundance: NA; j_gene: TRBJ1-5; CDR3aa: CASSQEQGSNQPQHF; CDR3nt: TGCGCCAGCAGCCAAGAACAGGGAAGCAATCAGCCCCAGCATTTT
v_gene: TRBV4-3; d_gene: NA; abundance: NA; j_gene: TRBJ1-1; CDR3aa: CASSQEIRTDTEAFF; CDR3nt: TGCGCCAGCAGCCAAGAGATCAGGACGGACACTGAAGCTTTCTTT